A single sample is the source of the 24 T cell receptor beta chains below, sequenced in a study of blood T cell repertoires in COVID-19. Data came from immunoSEQ multiplex PCR; TCRdb stores just in-frame clones and leaves some out. The data contain 250,000 to 350,000 clones, about 85% of them singletons. The sample comprised peripheral blood. The receptors originated from a man in his late teens or twenties with active or convalescent COVID-19.

The chain employs TRBV27 and TRBJ2-3; the match to TRBD2 covers 15 bases. Trimming at V came to 4 bases and at J to 5 bases, leaving 7 bases not matched to a gene. Looked up from germline, CDR1 is MNHEY and CDR2 is SMNVEV (reference sequence). The CDR3 consists of 17 residues. CDR3 protein: CASSSRGLAGGIDTQYF. The CDR3 DNA reads TGTGCCAGCAGTTCACGCGGACTAGCGGGGGGGATAGATACGCAGTATTTT.

The chain couples TRBV7-9 to TRBJ2-2; TRBD1 is a possible D gene (8 bases). The germline gives CDR1 SEHNR, CDR2 FQNEAQ (reference sequence). The V and J ends lost 2 bases and 3 bases respectively, with 10 bases between them. The CDR3 consists of 15 residues. The CDR3 sequence is CASSLTGGDTGELFF. The CDR3 DNA sequence: TGTGCCAGCAGCTTAACAGGGGGGGACACCGGGGAGCTGTTTTTT.

In its sample, this clone was seen once. The V call is TRBV28, the J call TRBJ2-7; D is possibly TRBD2 (5 bases). Germline lookup yields CDR1 MDHEN and CDR2 SYDVKM. V was shortened by 8 bases and J by 0 bases, with 20 bases between the two germline ends. CDR3 length: 16 residues. CDR3 nucleotide sequence: TGTGCCAGCCTAAACCTAGAGGGCGGCAGCTCCTACGAGCAGTACTTC. Amino acids: CASLNLEGGSSYEQYF.

V gene TRBV6-5 combines with J gene TRBJ2-1; D not resolved. From germline, CDR1 is MNHEY and CDR2 SVGAGI. This CDR3 region has 13 residues. Trimming took 0 bases from V and 9 from J, leaving 9 bases between them. The CDR3 is CASSYSRLGEQFF. The CDR3 DNA reads as TGTGCCAGCAGTTACTCGCGGCTCGGTGAGCAGTTCTTC.

This clone has a single count. The chain combines TRBV7-9 with TRBJ2-7; D is perhaps TRBD2 (6 bases). V was trimmed by 0 bases and J by 5 bases, leaving 14 bases between them. Germline V gene data show CDR1 as SEHNR and CDR2 as FQNEAQ (reference sequence). The CDR3 has 15 amino acids. CDR3 DNA: TGTGCCAGCAGCTTAGCCCCATCTCGCGGGAACGAGCAGTACTTC. Translating gives CASSLAPSRGNEQYF.

The chain links TRBV27 to TRBJ2-7; a possible D gene is TRBD1 (5 bases). The germline CDR1 and CDR2 sequences are MNHEY and SMNVEV (reference sequence). The CDR3 is 16 amino acids. The V end lost 5 bases, the J end lost 4 bases, and 21 bases lay between the germline ends. The CDR3 protein is CASSLHPERQKYEQYF. Here the CDR3 DNA reads TGTGCCAGCAGTCTCCACCCCGAACGACAGAAATACGAGCAGTACTTC.

J is TRBJ1-5 and V is TRBV28; D uncertain. The V gene lost 5 bases and the J gene lost 5 bases, with 16 bases spanning the gap. From germline, CDR1 is MDHEN and CDR2 SYDVKM. There are 15 residues in the CDR3. Written as DNA, the CDR3 is TGTGCCAGCAGTACCCCCGGTGGAGGGCATCAGCCCCAGCATTTT. Translated, it gives CASSTPGGGHQPQHF.

This clone was detected only a few times. V gene TRBV10-3 combines with J gene TRBJ2-2; 10 bases line up with TRBD2. The CDR3 length is 15 residues. V shed 4 bases and J 2 bases; nucleotides not matched to a gene: 1. Germline V lookup: CDR1 ENHRY, CDR2 SYGVKD. CDR3 loop: CAISGTSGNTGELFF. CDR3 sequence (DNA): TGTGCCATCAGTGGGACTAGCGGTAACACCGGGGAGCTGTTTTTT.

The V call is TRBV7-9, the J call TRBJ2-1, with TRBD2 matching over 12 bases. The CDR3 is 14 residues long. CDR1 SEHNR and CDR2 FQNEAQ come from the germline V gene (reference sequence). J gave up 5 bases and V 5 bases, and 1 base lay outside the gene matches. The CDR3 spells CASSRLAGDNEQFF. Written as DNA, the CDR3 is TGTGCCAGCAGCCGACTAGCGGGGGACAATGAGCAGTTCTTC.

The chain recombines TRBV7-9 with TRBJ2-2, with 7 bases aligning to TRBD2. CDR3 length: 16 amino acids. V lost 5 bases to trimming and J lost 2 bases; unmatched junction nucleotides: 8. CDR1 and CDR2 (germline): SEHNR, FQNEAQ (reference sequence). CDR3 in amino acids: CASSLRGEINTGELFF. The CDR3 DNA follows: TGTGCCAGCAGCCTCCGGGGGGAAATTAACACCGGGGAGCTGTTTTTT.

V usage is TRBV4-1 and J usage is TRBJ2-1; D gene ambiguous. V lost 5 bases, J lost 0 bases, and 14 bases lay in between. The germline CDR1 and CDR2 sequences are MGHRA and YSYEKL. This CDR3 spans 16 amino acids. In DNA, the CDR3 is TGCGCCAGCAGCTATCGTCCGGAGTCCTCCTACAATGAGCAGTTCTTC. The encoded protein is CASSYRPESSYNEQFF.

The CDR3 here is CASSSRQLAGGYNEQFF. CDR3 bases: TGTGCCAGCAGCTCACGCCAACTAGCGGGGGGCTACAATGAGCAGTTCTTC. The rearrangement links TRBV11-2 to TRBJ2-1; 12 bases map to TRBD2. The CDR3 contains 17 residues. Germline trimming cut 4 bases from V and 3 bases from J; bases unmatched to any gene: 7. The germline V gene encodes CDR1 SGHAT and CDR2 FQNNGV.

This chain uses TRBV2 with TRBJ2-1, with 9 bases fitting TRBD2. J lost 2 bases, V lost 4 bases, and 3 bases had no gene match. CDR1 is SNHLY, CDR2 FYNNEI, per germline. The CDR3 loop spans 15 amino acids. CDR3 amino acids: CASSGAGGPYNEQFF. The CDR3 DNA sequence: TGTGCCAGCAGTGGGGCGGGGGGGCCCTACAATGAGCAGTTCTTC. The complete variable domain, with remaining parts taken from reference TRBV2 and TRBJ2-1, reads EPEVTQTPSHQVTQMGQEVILRCVPISNHLYFYWYRQILGQKVEFLVSFYNNEISEKSEIFDDQFSVERPDGSNFTLKIRSTKLEDSAMYFCASSGAGGPYNEQFFGPGTRLTVL.

The rearrangement uses TRBV18 and TRBJ2-5; D unclear. The CDR3 has 14 amino acids. The germline CDR1 and CDR2 sequences are KGHSH and LQKENI. Trimming pared 3 bases from V and 5 bases from J, leaving 13 bases between. CDR3 nucleotides: TGTGCCAGCTCACCCCCCTACTCACGGGAGACCCAGTACTTC. Protein sequence: CASSPPYSRETQYF. The variable domain in full, with the rest retrieved from reference TRBV18 and TRBJ2-5, is NAGVMQNPRHLVRRRGQEARLRCSPMKGHSHVYWYRQLPEEGLKFMVYLQKENIIDESGMPKERFSAEFPKEGPSILRIQQVVRGDSAAYFCASSPPYSRETQYFGPGTRLLVL.

Written as DNA, the CDR3 is TGTGCCAGCAGCTTAGGGCGGGGGCACACCGGGGAGCTGTTTTTT. Protein: CASSLGRGHTGELFF. The chain couples TRBV11-3 to TRBJ2-2, with D maybe TRBD2 (7 bases). Trimming left V 1 base short and J 3 bases short, with 9 bases between. The length of the CDR3 is 15 residues. Germline CDR1 reads SGHNT; CDR2 reads YENEEA. The complete variable domain, with remaining parts taken from reference TRBV11-3 and TRBJ2-2, reads EAGVVQSPRYKIIEKKQPVAFWCNPISGHNTLYWYLQNLGQGPELLIRYENEEAVDDSQLPKDRFSAERLKGVDSTLKIQPAELGDSAVYLCASSLGRGHTGELFFGEGSRLTVL.

The genes are TRBV27 and TRBJ1-1, with D possibly TRBD1 on 5 matching bases. V dropped 2 bases and J dropped 4 bases, with 17 bases sitting between them. The germline V gene has CDR1 MNHEY and CDR2 SMNVEV (reference sequence). The CDR3 is 16 amino acids. CDR3 bases: TGTGCCAGCAGTTTAATCGCAGGGAGGATGGGCACTGAAGCTTTCTTT. Translation: CASSLIAGRMGTEAFF.

The chain employs TRBV15 and TRBJ2-7; D unresolved. Germline V gene data show CDR1 as LNHNV and CDR2 as YYDKDF (reference sequence). The CDR3 loop spans 14 amino acids. Deletions cut 2 bases from V and 2 bases from J, with 10 bases between. CDR3 bases: TGTGCCACCAGCAGAATCCACTTACCCTACGAGCAGTACTTC. Its protein is CATSRIHLPYEQYF. The full variable domain, in which reference TRBV15 and TRBJ2-7 provide the parts outside the CDR3, is DAMVIQNPRYQVTQFGKPVTLSCSQTLNHNVMYWYQQKSSQAPKLLFHYYDKDFNNEADTPDNFQSRRPNTSFCFLDIRSPGLGDTAMYLCATSRIHLPYEQYFGPGTRLTVT.

The V gene is TRBV18, the J gene TRBJ1-1, with 11 bases that match TRBD1. Germline V gene lookup returns CDR1 KGHSH and CDR2 LQKENI. Unmatched junction bases numbered 5, after V lost 4 bases and J lost 4 bases. The CDR3 loop spans 15 amino acids. The CDR3 loop is CASSLTGTGGTEAFF. The CDR3 DNA sequence: TGTGCCAGCTCACTCACCGGGACAGGGGGCACTGAAGCTTTCTTT.

V is TRBV7-9 and J is TRBJ2-6; D might be TRBD1 (6 bases). The CDR3 spans 15 residues. The V gene lost 6 bases and the J gene lost 2 bases, with 11 bases spanning the gap. CDR1 and CDR2 (germline): SEHNR, FQNEAQ (reference sequence). In nucleotides, the CDR3 is TGTGCCAGCAGTCAGACAGGTACTGGGGCCAACGTCCTGACTTTC. Its protein is CASSQTGTGANVLTF.

This clone was detected a few times. The V gene is TRBV7-9, the J gene TRBJ2-7; 10 nucleotides line up with TRBD1. With V trimmed by 3 bases and J by 5 bases, 4 bases remained unmatched. The CDR3 is 14 residues long. Germline CDR1 SEHNR, CDR2 FQNEAQ (reference sequence). The CDR3 region has the DNA TGTGCCAGCAGCTTGGGGACAGGGGCTAACGAGCAGTACTTC. It encodes CASSLGTGANEQYF.

The genes are TRBV25-1 and TRBJ2-7, with D maybe TRBD1 (6 bases). V was shortened by 3 bases and J by 4 bases, with 16 bases between the two germline ends. There are 15 residues in the CDR3. Germline V gives CDR1 MGHDK, CDR2 SYGVNS. For the CDR3, the DNA is TGTGCCAGCAGTGATCCCGGGACAACTCCTTACGAGCAGTACTTC. It is translated as CASSDPGTTPYEQYF.

V and J are TRBV11-2 and TRBJ1-6; 7 bases map to TRBD1. This CDR3 has 18 amino acids. The V segment lost 5 bases and the J segment 0 bases; nucleotides outside the gene matches: 10. Looked up from germline, CDR1 is SGHAT and CDR2 is FQNNGV. The CDR3 DNA reads as TGTGCCAGCAGCCTCAGGACAGGAGGGGACTCCTATAATTCACCCCTCCACTTT. This codes for CASSLRTGGDSYNSPLHF.

J is TRBJ1-2 and V is TRBV27, with TRBD1 matching over 10 bases. The ends lost 4 bases at V and 8 bases at J; junction bases unmatched: 7. This CDR3 is built from 14 residues. Germline V gene data show CDR1 as MNHEY and CDR2 as SMNVEV (reference sequence). CDR3 nucleotide sequence: TGTGCCAGCAGTTCGAGACAGGGGGCAACGGGCTACACCTTC. This codes for CASSSRQGATGYTF.

This clone was picked up a small number of times. The chain uses TRBV6-5 and TRBJ1-4, with TRBD1 as a possible D gene (6 bases). The germline V and J ends were trimmed by 4 bases and 7 bases, with 13 bases remaining between them. Germline lookup yields CDR1 MNHEY and CDR2 SVGAGI. CDR3 length: 14 residues. This chain's CDR3 is CASSFDRLGEKLFF. DNA for the CDR3: TGTGCCAGCAGTTTCGACAGGTTGGGTGAAAAACTGTTTTTT.